This paragraph reports one TCR beta chain. Amplification used 60 Vbeta primers and 13 Jbeta primers. Only in-frame clones appear in the TCRdb table, and some are missing; sequencing was by immunoSEQ multiplex PCR. The table lists around 100,000 clones, about four fifths of them singletons, with over 5% in the top ten. This specimen comes from a study of cytomegalovirus exposure and HLA in healthy donors. This clonotype was obtained from a young woman in good health and CMV-seropositive. Source material: PBMCs.

The CDR3 DNA sequence: TGTGCCAGCAGGTTCGGACTAGCGGGGCACAATGAGCAGTTCTTC. Translating gives CASRFGLAGHNEQFF. The chain uses TRBV2 and TRBJ2-1; TRBD2 matches 12 bases. Per germline, CDR1 SNHLY and CDR2 FYNNEI. The CDR3 is 15 residues long. V dropped 6 bases and J dropped 5; count of bases not matched to a gene: 5.